These 30 T cell receptor beta chains share one sample of origin, sequenced in a study of OX40 agonist ivuxolimab in advanced cancers. Profiling relied on immunoSEQ multiplex PCR, and the TCRdb table lists in-frame clones only, not all of them. The sample has more than 25,000 clones, approximately 88% seen once; the top ten hold 26%. The source was CD4+ or CD8+ T cells sorted from blood, collected in a trial of the OX40 agonist ivuxolimab. The receptor source for this set is an adult with an advanced solid tumor such as melanoma, head and neck, liver or kidney cancer.

The chain couples TRBV5-6 to TRBJ1-3, with D possibly TRBD1 on 6 matching bases. The CDR3 spans 14 residues. CDR1 is SGHDT, CDR2 YYEEEE, per germline. Trimming took off 6 bases at V and 0 bases at J, with 10 bases between the two ends. The chain's CDR3 is CASTQGLSGNTIYF. The DNA for the CDR3 is TGTGCCAGCACACAGGGCCTCTCTGGAAACACCATATATTTT.

The V and J genes are TRBV7-8 and TRBJ1-5; 12 positions agree with TRBD1. Germline lookup yields CDR1 SGHVS and CDR2 FQNEAQ. This CDR3 is 18 amino acids long. The ends lost 5 bases at V and 0 bases at J; junction bases unmatched: 8. CDR3: CASSLGTGGRYSNQPQHF. The DNA of the CDR3 is TGTGCCAGCAGCCTCGGGACAGGGGGCCGGTATAGCAATCAGCCCCAGCATTTT.

The V gene is TRBV25-1, the J gene TRBJ2-7; TRBD1 aligns across 9 bases. V shed 8 bases, J shed 3 bases, and the junction held 5 bases outside the gene matches. The germline CDR1 and CDR2 sequences are MGHDK and SYGVNS. CDR3 length: 13 amino acids. The CDR3 spells CASAGDRDYEQYF. The CDR3 bases are TGTGCCAGCGCCGGGGACAGGGACTACGAGCAGTACTTC.

Of note for this clone: The same CDR3 also results from other DNA sequences found in this sample. The CDR3 spells CASSTGNTEAFF. In nucleotides, the CDR3 is TGTGCCTCGTCGACAGGCAACACTGAAGCTTTCTTT. The rearrangement joins TRBV19 to TRBJ1-1; a weak D match, TRBD1 (6 bases). Per the germline V gene, CDR1 is LNHDA and CDR2 is SQIVND (reference sequence). The CDR3 totals 12 residues. Trimming cost V 11 bases and J 2 bases, with 12 bases left between them.

The rearrangement uses TRBV11-2 and TRBJ2-5, with TRBD2 matching over 10 bases. V shed 1 base and J 5 bases; nucleotides not matched to a gene: 4. The CDR3 is made up of 15 amino acids. Germline loops: CDR1 SGHAT, CDR2 FQNNGV. The CDR3 DNA reads TGTGCCAGCAGCTTAGGGGCTAGCGGGAGTGAGACCCAGTACTTC. It yields the protein CASSLGASGSETQYF.

This clone was recorded a few times. The CDR3 region is CASSEQTHSYEQYF. The CDR3 region has the DNA TGTGCCAGCAGTGAACAGACTCACTCCTACGAGCAGTACTTC. The rearrangement uses TRBV6-1 and TRBJ2-7; D gene ambiguous. Between the trimmed V and J ends, which lost 2 bases and 0 bases, there was a span of 8 bases. Germline V gene data show CDR1 as MNHNS and CDR2 as SASEGT. This CDR3 is 14 amino acids long.

The CDR3 nucleotides read TGTGCCAGTAGCCCCCCCGGGGAGCTGTTTTTT. This translates into CASSPPGELFF. The rearrangement joins TRBV19 to TRBJ2-2; D is unresolved. CDR3 length: 11 amino acids. V shed 6 bases and J shed 6 bases, with 5 bases lying between them. Germline values: CDR1 LNHDA, CDR2 SQIVND (reference sequence).

To note about this clone: This same CDR3 is encoded by further DNA sequences in the sample. CDR3 region: CASRELAGGSYEQYF. The CDR3 bases are TGTGCCAGCAGGGAACTAGCGGGGGGTTCCTACGAGCAGTACTTC. This chain uses TRBV2 with TRBJ2-7; 12 bases map to TRBD2. With V trimmed by 6 bases and J by 1 base, 4 bases remained unmatched. The CDR3 is made up of 15 amino acids. Germline CDR1 reads SNHLY; CDR2 reads FYNNEI.

V gene TRBV5-1 combines with J gene TRBJ1-5, with 9 bases identical to TRBD1. This CDR3 has 15 residues. Trimming removed 1 base from V and 6 bases from J; junction bases left unmatched: 5. CDR1 is SGHRS, CDR2 YFSETQ, per germline. CDR3 sequence reads: CASSLLGQGGQPQHF. As DNA, the CDR3 is TGCGCCAGCAGCTTGTTGGGACAGGGAGGTCAGCCCCAGCATTTT.

The chain joins TRBV5-1 to TRBJ2-1; 12 nucleotides align to TRBD2. The germline V gene encodes CDR1 SGHRS and CDR2 YFSETQ. V gave up 4 bases and J gave up 5 bases; unmatched junction bases: 10. The CDR3 runs to 17 residues. The CDR3 DNA is TGCGCCAGCAGCGCGGGACTAGCGGGCCTTTGGAACAATGAGCAGTTCTTC. Translating gives CASSAGLAGLWNNEQFF.

V is TRBV11-2 and J is TRBJ2-7; maybe TRBD1 (6 bases). The CDR3 length is 15 residues. V was pared by 7 bases and J by 0 bases, with 16 bases between. CDR1 is SGHAT, CDR2 FQNNGV, per germline. As DNA, the CDR3 is TGTGCCAGCATGCAACAGGGATACCCCTCCTACGAGCAGTACTTC. Translating gives CASMQQGYPSYEQYF. The full variable domain, with the rest looked up from reference TRBV11-2 and TRBJ2-7, is EAGVAQSPRYKIIEKRQSVAFWCNPISGHATLYWYQQILGQGPKLLIQFQNNGVVDDSQLPKDRFSAERLKGVDSTLKIQPAKLEDSAVYLCASMQQGYPSYEQYFGPGTRLTVT.

The CDR3 is CASSLNEGEYEQYF. The CDR3 DNA follows: TGTGCCAGCAGCTTGAACGAGGGGGAATACGAGCAGTACTTC. The chain carries TRBV7-8 and TRBJ2-7; D possibly corresponds to TRBD1 (6 bases). Germline V gene lookup returns CDR1 SGHVS and CDR2 FQNEAQ. CDR3 length equals 14 residues. The V end was cut by 3 bases, the J end by 4 bases, with 13 bases between.

V gene TRBV6-1 combines with J gene TRBJ1-2; the match to TRBD1 covers 8 bases. Trimming cost V 4 bases and J 8 bases; bases outside gene matches: 0. The germline V gene encodes CDR1 MNHNS and CDR2 SASEGT. The CDR3 covers 11 residues. The CDR3 sequence is CASSGTGGYTF. CDR3 DNA sequence: TGTGCCAGCAGTGGGACAGGGGGCTACACCTTC.

This chain joins TRBV5-6 and TRBJ1-2; no clear D gene. In germline, CDR1 is SGHDT, CDR2 YYEEEE. The CDR3 runs to 15 residues. V lost 3 bases and J lost 1, with 13 bases in between. The CDR3 reads CASSWMHWGNYGYTF. The DNA of the CDR3 is TGTGCCAGCAGCTGGATGCACTGGGGTAACTATGGCTACACCTTC.

The chain links TRBV6-4 to TRBJ1-1, with 8 bases that match TRBD1. The V segment lost 2 bases and the J segment 1 base; nucleotides outside the gene matches: 0. This CDR3 comprises 14 residues. Germline CDR1 and CDR2: MRHNA and SNTAGT. The CDR3 nucleotides are TGTGCCAGCAGTGACGGGACAGGGAACACTGAAGCTTTCTTT. The encoded protein is CASSDGTGNTEAFF.

J is TRBJ2-2 and V is TRBV7-3; 7 bases line up with TRBD1. This CDR3 has 15 residues. Germline lookup yields CDR1 SGHTA and CDR2 FQGTGA. V shed 5 bases and J 5 bases; nucleotides not matched to a gene: 8. The CDR3 here is CASSPTGSVTGELFF. As DNA, the CDR3 is TGTGCCAGCAGCCCGACAGGGTCGGTTACCGGGGAGCTGTTTTTT. Drawing the rest from reference TRBV7-3 and TRBJ2-2, the complete variable domain is GAGVSQTPSNKVTEKGKYVELRCDPISGHTALYWYRQSLGQGPEFLIYFQGTGAADDSGLPNDRFFAVRPEGSVSTLKIQRTERGDSAVYLCASSPTGSVTGELFFGEGSRLTVL.

The chain has TRBV9 and TRBJ1-2; 7 nucleotides match TRBD1. CDR1 and CDR2 from the germline V gene are SGDLS and YYNGEE. The CDR3 runs to 15 residues. V shed 3 bases and J 3 bases; nucleotides not matched to a gene: 8. The CDR3 DNA reads as TGTGCCAGCAGCGGATACAGGGGAAGGCACTATGGCTACACCTTC. It translates to CASSGYRGRHYGYTF.

V usage is TRBV11-3 and J usage is TRBJ2-4, with D possibly matching TRBD2 (5 bases). V was clipped by 5 bases and J by 0 bases, with 14 bases between them. Germline V gene lookup returns CDR1 SGHNT and CDR2 YENEEA. The length of the CDR3 is 16 residues. Here the CDR3 DNA reads TGTGCCAGCAGCCCCGGACTTTGGCTAGCCAAAAACATTCAGTACTTC. Its protein product is CASSPGLWLAKNIQYF.

The chain couples TRBV2 to TRBJ1-2; 8 nucleotides align to TRBD1. The CDR3 length is 13 residues. The V gene end was trimmed by 10 bases and the J gene end by 4 bases; junction bases not matched to a gene: 8. Germline V CDR1 and CDR2: SNHLY, FYNNEI. The CDR3 nucleotides read TGTGCCACCCCGACAGGGGACGGCTATGGCTACACCTTC. The encoded protein is CATPTGDGYGYTF. Looking up the rest from reference TRBV2 and TRBJ1-2 gives the full variable domain: EPEVTQTPSHQVTQMGQEVILRCVPISNHLYFYWYRQILGQKVEFLVSFYNNEISEKSEIFDDQFSVERPDGSNFTLKIRSTKLEDSAMYFCATPTGDGYGYTFGSGTRLTVV.

CDR3 DNA: TGTGCCAGCAGTTTATATGGGCCGTGGGATGAAAAACTGTTTTTT. Its translation: CASSLYGPWDEKLFF. This chain connects TRBV27 to TRBJ1-4; no clear D. Trimming pared 1 base from V and 6 bases from J, leaving 12 bases between. Per the germline V gene, CDR1 is MNHEY and CDR2 is SMNVEV (reference sequence). The CDR3 contains 15 residues.

With respect to this clone: At one end the junction does not follow the germline gene, possibly because of a read error. The V gene is TRBV5-5, the J gene TRBJ2-6; D may match TRBD1 or TRBD2 (5 bases each). The CDR3 contains 16 residues. Per germline, CDR1 SGHKS and CDR2 YYEKEE (reference sequence). CDR3 in DNA: TGCGCCAGCAGCCAGGCTGGGGGCTCTGGGGCCAACGTCCTGACTTTC. The encoded protein is CASSQAGGSGANVLTF.

This chain links TRBV28 with TRBJ1-6, with 7 bases matching TRBD1. This CDR3 has 16 residues. Germline-derived CDR1 and CDR2 are MDHEN and SYDVKM. V lost 6 bases to trimming and J lost 6 bases; unmatched junction nucleotides: 11. DNA for the CDR3: TGTGCCAGCAGGTCCGACAGGGAGTATGGTAATTCACCCCTCCACTTT. Translation: CASRSDREYGNSPLHF.

This clone has only one observation. V and J are TRBV2 and TRBJ2-1; 8 nucleotides agree with TRBD1. J gave up 4 bases and V 5 bases, and 7 bases lay outside the gene matches. CDR3 length: 15 residues. The germline gives CDR1 SNHLY, CDR2 FYNNEI. CDR3 protein: CASSRWTGTYNEQFF. As DNA, the CDR3 is TGTGCCAGCAGTCGCTGGACAGGGACGTACAATGAGCAGTTCTTC. Drawing the rest from reference TRBV2 and TRBJ2-1, the complete variable domain is EPEVTQTPSHQVTQMGQEVILRCVPISNHLYFYWYRQILGQKVEFLVSFYNNEISEKSEIFDDQFSVERPDGSNFTLKIRSTKLEDSAMYFCASSRWTGTYNEQFFGPGTRLTVL.

CDR3 bases: TGTGCCAGCAGCTCCAGGGCGGTCACTGAAGCTTTCTTT. This gives the protein CASSSRAVTEAFF. J is TRBJ1-1 and V is TRBV5-6, with TRBD1 as a possible D gene (5 bases). The CDR3 runs 13 residues. CDR1 and CDR2 (germline): SGHDT, YYEEEE. Deletions cut 3 bases from V and 4 bases from J, with 10 bases between. Filled out from reference TRBV5-6 and TRBJ1-1, the complete variable domain reads DAGVTQSPTHLIKTRGQQVTLRCSPKSGHDTVSWYQQALGQGPQFIFQYYEEEERQRGNFPDRFSGHQFPNYSSELNVNALLLGDSALYLCASSSRAVTEAFFGQGTRLTVV.

This clone ranks as medium-sized (0.01 to 0.1%). The V call is TRBV14, the J call TRBJ2-7; a weak D match, TRBD1 (5 bases). The CDR3 contains 15 residues. Trimming stripped 0 bases from V and 5 bases from J, with 14 bases between. The V gene's germline CDR1 is SGHDN and CDR2 FVKESK. The CDR3 bases are TGTGCCAGCAGCCAAGATCGGACAATGGGCGACGAGCAGTACTTC. Protein sequence: CASSQDRTMGDEQYF.

This chain links TRBV7-6 with TRBJ1-2; TRBD1 agrees at 10 bases. The CDR3 is made up of 16 amino acids. V shed 1 base, J shed 4 bases, and the junction held 6 bases outside the gene matches. Germline assignment: CDR1 SGHVS and CDR2 FNYEAQ. The CDR3 region has the DNA TGTGCCAGCAGCTTAGAGAGACAGGGGGCTGGCTATGGCTACACCTTC. It specifies CASSLERQGAGYGYTF.

On this clone itself: In the same sample, other DNA sequences code for this CDR3. V gene TRBV29-1 combines with J gene TRBJ1-1, with 7 bases lining up with TRBD1. The CDR3 totals 11 residues. Trimming cost V 7 bases and J 6 bases; bases outside gene matches: 5. CDR1 and CDR2 from the germline V gene are SQVTM and ANQGSEA. The CDR3 coding sequence is TGCAGCGCCGAGCAGGGGGCTGAAGCTTTCTTT. Translating gives CSAEQGAEAFF.

The chain recombines TRBV9 with TRBJ1-1, with 7 bases matching TRBD1. The CDR3 loop spans 16 amino acids. J was trimmed by 0 bases and V by 0 bases; bases with no gene match: 5. Germline values: CDR1 SGDLS, CDR2 YYNGEE. This CDR3 reads CASSVEPGGLNTEAFF. The CDR3 DNA is TGTGCCAGCAGCGTAGAGCCAGGGGGGTTGAACACTGAAGCTTTCTTT.

This clone was detected once. The J gene is TRBJ2-7, the V gene TRBV11-2; D not certain. From germline, CDR1 is SGHAT and CDR2 FQNNGV. With 1 base removed from V and 4 bases from J, the gap between germline ends came to 11 bases. This CDR3 spans 14 amino acids. The CDR3 region has the DNA TGTGCCAGCAGCTTAGCCCAGGATTATTACGAGCAGTACTTC. The encoded protein is CASSLAQDYYEQYF.

This clone was seen a few times. The CDR3 nucleotides read TGTGCCAGCAGCTTAAGGGGACAGGGGGCCGGAAACATTCAGTACTTC. It yields the protein CASSLRGQGAGNIQYF. The V call is TRBV11-3, the J call TRBJ2-4, with 12 bases identical to TRBD1. V shed 2 bases, J shed 6 bases, and the junction held 5 bases outside the gene matches. CDR3 length: 16 residues. The germline gives CDR1 SGHNT, CDR2 YENEEA.